The 26 T cell receptor beta chains reported below all come from one sample, sequenced in a study of blood T cell repertoires in COVID-19 (dated by TCRdb to the early 2020s). Receptors were amplified or captured by the immunoSEQ multiplex PCR assay. In its TCRdb copy, this immuneACCESS table keeps in-frame sequences only and misses some clones. Where compared with another copy, unresolved V genes explain less than half of these, and the others have no known cause. The sample table lists roughly 180,000 clones, roughly 90% of them with a count of one. Under 25% of the sample belongs to the ten largest clones. Sequencing was performed on peripheral blood. These receptors were taken from a man aged 70-80 years with active or convalescent COVID-19.

This CDR3 reads CASSLATGGRDTQYF. The CDR3 nucleotides read TGTGCCAGTAGCCTCGCGACAGGGGGCAGAGATACGCAGTATTTT. The V gene is TRBV19, the J gene TRBJ2-3; 10 positions agree with TRBD1. CDR1 and CDR2 (germline): LNHDA, SQIVND (reference sequence). The trim removed 6 bases at V and 5 bases at J, leaving 8 bases unmatched. The CDR3 has 15 amino acids.

The chain uses TRBV4-3 and TRBJ2-1; D remains unclear. The V end was cut by 4 bases, the J end by 0 bases, with 16 bases between. The CDR3 spans 17 residues. Germline V gene sequence: CDR1 LGHNA, CDR2 YSLEER. The CDR3 reads CASSPNPPKSSYNEQFF. The CDR3 nucleotides read TGCGCCAGCAGCCCAAACCCGCCCAAGAGCTCCTACAATGAGCAGTTCTTC.

This chain joins TRBV18 and TRBJ2-1; 9 bases map to TRBD2. Germline V lookup: CDR1 KGHSH, CDR2 LQKENI. The V and J ends lost 10 bases and 4 bases, in that order; junction bases with no gene match: 17. The CDR3 covers 17 residues. In nucleotides, the CDR3 is TGTGCCACCAATCCTGGGAGTCTAGCGGGGTCTTACAATGAGCAGTTCTTC. This translates into CATNPGSLAGSYNEQFF.

The chain recombines TRBV13 with TRBJ2-7; D gene ambiguous. Trimming took 5 bases from V and 2 from J, leaving 7 bases between them. Per germline, CDR1 PRHDT and CDR2 FYEKMQ (reference sequence). CDR3 length: 12 residues. This CDR3 is CASSPRTYEQYF. Here the CDR3 DNA reads TGTGCCAGCAGCCCCAGGACCTACGAGCAGTACTTC.

J is TRBJ1-1 and V is TRBV6-5; unclear D gene. The CDR3 sequence is 13 residues long. Germline CDR1 MNHEY, CDR2 SVGAGI. V was shortened by 2 bases and J by 6 bases, with 10 bases between the two germline ends. CDR3 protein: CASSYPDMAEAFF. The DNA for the CDR3 is TGTGCCAGCAGTTACCCCGACATGGCTGAAGCTTTCTTT.

This clone was seen many times. The chain is built from TRBV6-6 and TRBJ2-7; 9 bases line up with TRBD2. V gave up 7 bases and J gave up 7 bases; unmatched junction bases: 8. The CDR3 spans 13 residues. Germline V lookup: CDR1 MNHNY, CDR2 SVGAGI (reference sequence). The CDR3 nucleotides read TGTGCCAGCACCCGGGGACTAGCTGGGGAGCAGTACTTC. Its protein product is CASTRGLAGEQYF.

The chain couples TRBV6-2 or TRBV6-3 to TRBJ2-7, with TRBD2 identical over 7 bases. V gave up 3 bases and J gave up 0 bases; unmatched junction bases: 8. The CDR3 extends over 16 amino acids. The germline gives CDR1 MNHEY, CDR2 SVGEGT. For the CDR3, the DNA is TGTGCCAGCAGTTATTCCTTCCGGGACTACTCCTACGAGCAGTACTTC. Translated, it gives CASSYSFRDYSYEQYF.

The chain joins TRBV7-7 to TRBJ1-3, with D unclear. CDR3 length: 13 residues. Germline CDR1 reads SSHAT; CDR2 reads FNYEAQ (reference sequence). V dropped 2 bases and J dropped 4 bases, with 6 bases sitting between them. As DNA, the CDR3 is TGTGCCAGCAGCTTAAATATGGGAAACACCATATATTTT. Translation gives CASSLNMGNTIYF.

The rearrangement links TRBV7-2 to TRBJ2-2; 9 nucleotides match TRBD2. This CDR3 comprises 15 residues. The trim removed 2 bases at V and 5 bases at J, leaving 3 bases unmatched. Germline values: CDR1 SGHTA, CDR2 FQGNSA. The CDR3 loop is CASSLQAGGTGELFF. CDR3 coding DNA: TGTGCCAGCAGCTTACAAGCGGGGGGTACCGGGGAGCTGTTTTTT.

This clone is a singleton in its sample. Other DNA sequences from this sample encode an identical CDR3 as well. The V and J genes are TRBV7-2 and TRBJ2-5, with no clear D. Between the trimmed V and J ends, which lost 2 bases and 2 bases, there was a span of 3 bases. The CDR3 is 12 amino acids. Germline V lookup: CDR1 SGHTA, CDR2 FQGNSA. CDR3 region: CASSLLQETQYF. CDR3 in DNA: TGTGCCAGCAGCTTACTACAAGAGACCCAGTACTTC.

The rearrangement links TRBV5-1 to TRBJ1-1; the D is unclear. CDR1 and CDR2 from the germline V gene are SGHRS and YFSETQ. V was pared by 3 bases and J by 1 base, with 7 bases between. The length of the CDR3 is 13 residues. The CDR3 spells CASSSIANTEAFF. CDR3 DNA: TGCGCCAGCAGCTCGATAGCGAACACTGAAGCTTTCTTT.

The rearrangement joins TRBV21-1 to TRBJ1-2. TRBV21-1 represents a pseudogene. The length of the CDR3 is 13 residues. The CDR3 DNA reads as TGTGCCGGATTTAAGCGGGAGCTCTATGGCTACACCTTC. Translated, it gives CAGFKRELYGYTF.

The chain joins TRBV15 to TRBJ1-2; D ambiguous. The CDR3 covers 12 residues. Germline-derived CDR1 and CDR2 are LNHNV and YYDKDF (reference sequence). Trimming stripped 0 bases from V and 9 bases from J, with 8 bases between. CDR3 sequence (DNA): TGTGCCACCAGCAGAGACAGTTTACGCTACACCTTC. This encodes CATSRDSLRYTF.

The V and J genes are TRBV28 and TRBJ2-5; 7 nucleotides line up with TRBD2. J lost 5 bases, V lost 6 bases, and 12 bases had no gene match. The germline CDR1 and CDR2 sequences are MDHEN and SYDVKM. The CDR3 sequence is 15 residues long. The CDR3 is CASSSLAPSGETQYF. The DNA for the CDR3 is TGTGCCAGCAGCTCACTAGCGCCCTCGGGGGAGACCCAGTACTTC.

V and J are TRBV3-1 (or the pseudogene TRBV3-2) and TRBJ1-4; TRBD1 might be the D (5 bases). CDR3 length: 17 residues. Germline V lookup: CDR1 LGHDT, CDR2 YNNKEL (reference sequence). V was pared by 5 bases and J by 0 bases, with 16 bases between. The CDR3 is CASSKPTVLATNEKLFF. The CDR3 region has the DNA TGTGCCAGCAGCAAACCGACAGTCCTTGCAACTAATGAAAAACTGTTTTTT.

This clone was recorded a few times. The rearrangement links TRBV30 to TRBJ1-1; no clear D gene. The germline CDR1 and CDR2 sequences are GTSNPN and SVGIG (reference sequence). The CDR3 is 15 amino acids. Trimming stripped 3 bases from V and 0 bases from J, with 14 bases between. CDR3: CAWSPLRALNTEAFF. The CDR3 DNA sequence: TGTGCCTGGAGCCCGCTGAGGGCCTTGAACACTGAAGCTTTCTTT. The variable domain in full, completed from reference TRBV30 and TRBJ1-1, reads SQTIHQWPATLVQPVGSPLSLECTVEGTSNPNLYWYRQAAGRGLQLLFYSVGIGQISSEVPQNLSASRPQDRQFILSSKKLLLSDSGFYLCAWSPLRALNTEAFFGQGTRLTVV.

With respect to this clone: Distinct nucleotide sequences in the sample also encode this CDR3. The chain couples TRBV6-1 to TRBJ1-5, with D unclear. This CDR3 has 14 residues. Germline values: CDR1 MNHNS, CDR2 SASEGT. Trimming pared 2 bases from V and 7 bases from J, leaving 12 bases between. CDR3 residues: CASSEIGTGQPQHF. DNA for the CDR3: TGTGCCAGCAGTGAAATAGGCACGGGGCAGCCCCAGCATTTT.

This chain links TRBV7-9 with TRBJ2-5; 9 bases match TRBD1. V gave up 3 bases and J gave up 3 bases; unmatched junction bases: 8. This CDR3 region has 16 residues. Germline lookup yields CDR1 SEHNR and CDR2 FQNEAQ (reference sequence). For the CDR3, the DNA is TGTGCCAGCAGCTTCGGGACAGGGAGAGGGGAAGAGACCCAGTACTTC. Its translation is CASSFGTGRGEETQYF.

The gene calls are TRBV11-1 and TRBJ1-2; 8 nucleotides align to TRBD1. V was pared by 4 bases and J by 8 bases, with 6 bases of the junction left unmatched. Looked up from germline, CDR1 is SGHAT and CDR2 is FQDESV (reference sequence). CDR3 size: 13 residues. CDR3 loop: CASSSDRAGGYTF. DNA for the CDR3: TGTGCCAGCAGCTCGGACAGGGCCGGCGGCTACACCTTC.

The chain recombines TRBV28 with TRBJ2-7; TRBD1 matches at 7 bases. The V segment lost 3 bases and the J segment 5 bases; nucleotides outside the gene matches: 13. This CDR3 is built from 16 residues. Germline V lookup: CDR1 MDHEN, CDR2 SYDVKM. CDR3 in DNA: TGTGCCAGCAGTTTGATGGGACAGAGGGTAAGGAACGAGCAGTACTTC. Residues: CASSLMGQRVRNEQYF.

This clone was seen just once. The chain is built from TRBV4-3 and TRBJ2-3; 10 bases map to TRBD2. The CDR3 spans 17 residues. From germline, CDR1 is LGHNA and CDR2 YSLEER. V was pared by 4 bases and J by 4 bases, with 11 bases of the junction left unmatched. CDR3 amino acids: CASSPIGRTSGADTQYF. CDR3 in DNA: TGCGCCAGCAGCCCAATCGGGAGGACTAGCGGAGCAGATACGCAGTATTTT.

The V call is TRBV18, the J call TRBJ1-1; possible D gene TRBD1, 5 bases. Looked up from germline, CDR1 is KGHSH and CDR2 is LQKENI. The CDR3 loop spans 13 amino acids. The germline V and J ends were trimmed by 2 bases and 5 bases, with 9 bases remaining between them. CDR3 loop: CASSPAGWTEAFF. The CDR3 nucleotides read TGTGCCAGCTCACCAGCAGGGTGGACTGAAGCTTTCTTT.

This clone was found once. The gene calls are TRBV3-1 (or the pseudogene TRBV3-2) and TRBJ1-6; D remains ambiguous. The CDR3 covers 14 residues. From germline, CDR1 is LGHDT and CDR2 YNNKEL (reference sequence). V was clipped by 1 base and J by 8 bases, with 9 bases between them. The CDR3 DNA reads as TGTGCCAGCAGCCAAGTACGGGTTGATTCACCCCTCCACTTT. As protein: CASSQVRVDSPLHF.

The gene calls are TRBV2 and TRBJ1-1; 11 bases map to TRBD1. Germline CDR1 reads SNHLY; CDR2 reads FYNNEI. V dropped 6 bases and J dropped 3; count of bases not matched to a gene: 0. This CDR3 is 13 amino acids long. The CDR3 spells CASRGQGDTEAFF. The CDR3 DNA follows: TGTGCCAGCAGGGGACAGGGGGACACTGAAGCTTTCTTT.

The chain combines TRBV2 with TRBJ2-7, with 9 bases that match TRBD1. The CDR3 sequence is 14 residues long. Trimming removed 8 bases from V and 8 bases from J; junction bases left unmatched: 13. Per the germline V gene, CDR1 is SNHLY and CDR2 is FYNNEI. The CDR3 here is CASRPGQGFGKQYF. CDR3 bases: TGTGCCAGCCGGCCGGGACAGGGATTTGGTAAGCAGTACTTC.

This chain links TRBV6-5 with TRBJ1-1; D not resolved. The CDR3 runs 13 residues. The ends were cut back, 5 bases at V and 5 bases at J, with 12 bases in the middle. Germline V lookup: CDR1 MNHEY, CDR2 SVGAGI. The CDR3 reads CASSPSYGTEAFF. CDR3 bases: TGTGCCAGCAGTCCCTCGTACGGGACTGAAGCTTTCTTT.